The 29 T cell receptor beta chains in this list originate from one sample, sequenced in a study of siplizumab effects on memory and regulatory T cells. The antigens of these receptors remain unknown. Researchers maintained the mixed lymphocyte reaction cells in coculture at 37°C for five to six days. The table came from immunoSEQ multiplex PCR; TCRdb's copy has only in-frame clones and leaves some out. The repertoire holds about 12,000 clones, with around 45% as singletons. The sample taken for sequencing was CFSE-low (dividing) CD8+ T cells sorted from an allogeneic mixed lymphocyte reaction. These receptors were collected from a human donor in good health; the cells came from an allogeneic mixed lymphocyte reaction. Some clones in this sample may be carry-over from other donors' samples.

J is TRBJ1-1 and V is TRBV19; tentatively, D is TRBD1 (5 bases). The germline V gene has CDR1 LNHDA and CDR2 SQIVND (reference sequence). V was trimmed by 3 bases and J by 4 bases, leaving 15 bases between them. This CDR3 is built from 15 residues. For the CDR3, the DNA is TGTGCCAGTAGTATCGCGAAGGGGTTGTTCACTGAAGCTTTCTTT. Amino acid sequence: CASSIAKGLFTEAFF.

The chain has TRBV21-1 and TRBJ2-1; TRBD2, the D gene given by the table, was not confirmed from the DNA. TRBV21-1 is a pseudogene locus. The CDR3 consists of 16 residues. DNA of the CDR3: TGTGCCAGCAGCCCCCGGCTAGCGGGGGCCGAGAATGAGCAGTTCTTC. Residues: CASSPRLAGAENEQFF.

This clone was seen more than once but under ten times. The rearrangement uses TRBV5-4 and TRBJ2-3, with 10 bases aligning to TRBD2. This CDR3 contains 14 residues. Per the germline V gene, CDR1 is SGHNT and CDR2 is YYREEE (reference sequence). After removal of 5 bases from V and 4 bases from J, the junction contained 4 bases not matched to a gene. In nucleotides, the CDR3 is TGTGCCAGCAGTAGACTAGCGGGTCCAGATACGCAGTATTTT. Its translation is CASSRLAGPDTQYF.

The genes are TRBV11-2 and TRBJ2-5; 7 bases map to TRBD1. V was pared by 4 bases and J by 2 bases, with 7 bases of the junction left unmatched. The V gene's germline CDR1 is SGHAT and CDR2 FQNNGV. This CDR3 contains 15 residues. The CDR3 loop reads CASSSWDRLQETQYF. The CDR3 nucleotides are TGTGCCAGCAGCTCCTGGGACAGATTACAAGAGACCCAGTACTTC.

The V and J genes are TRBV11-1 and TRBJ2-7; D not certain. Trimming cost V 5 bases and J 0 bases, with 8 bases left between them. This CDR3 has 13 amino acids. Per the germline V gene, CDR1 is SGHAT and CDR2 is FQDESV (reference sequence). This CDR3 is CASSLSTSYEQYF. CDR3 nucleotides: TGTGCCAGCAGCCTAAGCACCTCCTACGAGCAGTACTTC.

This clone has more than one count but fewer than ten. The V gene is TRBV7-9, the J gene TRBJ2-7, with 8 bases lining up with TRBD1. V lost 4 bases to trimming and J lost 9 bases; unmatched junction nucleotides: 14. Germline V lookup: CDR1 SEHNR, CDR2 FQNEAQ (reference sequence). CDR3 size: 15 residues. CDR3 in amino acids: CASSSAGQGFFGQYF. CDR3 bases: TGTGCCAGCAGCTCCGCCGGACAGGGATTTTTTGGGCAGTACTTC.

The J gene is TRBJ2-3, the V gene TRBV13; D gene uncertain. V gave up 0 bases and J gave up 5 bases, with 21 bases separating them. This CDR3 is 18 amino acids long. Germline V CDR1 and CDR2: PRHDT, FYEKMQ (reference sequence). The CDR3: CASSLGPARLTAGDTQYF. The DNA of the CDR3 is TGTGCCAGCAGCTTAGGCCCCGCACGCCTGACGGCCGGAGATACGCAGTATTTT.

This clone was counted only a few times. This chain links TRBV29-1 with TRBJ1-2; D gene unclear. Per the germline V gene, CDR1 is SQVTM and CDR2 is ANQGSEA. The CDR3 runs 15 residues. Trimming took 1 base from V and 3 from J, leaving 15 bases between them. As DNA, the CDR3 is TGCAGCGTTGAAGGGGAAGTTGGAAGAGACTATGGCTACACCTTC. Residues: CSVEGEVGRDYGYTF.

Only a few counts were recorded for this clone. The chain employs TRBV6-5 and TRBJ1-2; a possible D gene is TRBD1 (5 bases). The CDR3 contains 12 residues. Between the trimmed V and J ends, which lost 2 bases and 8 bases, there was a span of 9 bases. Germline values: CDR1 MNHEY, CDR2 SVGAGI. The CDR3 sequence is CASSYGGEGYTF. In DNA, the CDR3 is TGTGCCAGCAGTTACGGGGGGGAGGGCTACACCTTC.

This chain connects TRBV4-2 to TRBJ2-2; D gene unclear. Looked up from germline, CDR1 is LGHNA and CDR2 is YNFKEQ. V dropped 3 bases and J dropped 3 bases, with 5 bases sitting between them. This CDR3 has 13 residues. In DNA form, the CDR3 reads TGTGCCAGCAGCCATTCCGACACCGGGGAGCTGTTTTTT. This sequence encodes CASSHSDTGELFF.

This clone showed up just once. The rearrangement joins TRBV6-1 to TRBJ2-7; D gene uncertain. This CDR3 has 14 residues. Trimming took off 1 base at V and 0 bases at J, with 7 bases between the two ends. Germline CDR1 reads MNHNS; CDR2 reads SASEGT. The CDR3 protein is CASSEVNFSYEQYF. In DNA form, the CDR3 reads TGTGCCAGCAGTGAAGTAAACTTCTCCTACGAGCAGTACTTC.

The CDR3 DNA sequence: TGTGCCAGCAGTTCCCAGGTGGGTGGGCAGTACTTC. Amino acids: CASSSQVGGQYF. The rearrangement uses TRBV28 and TRBJ2-7; no reliable D call. Trimming removed 4 bases from V and 9 bases from J, with 13 bases in between. Germline values: CDR1 MDHEN, CDR2 SYDVKM. The CDR3 loop spans 12 amino acids.

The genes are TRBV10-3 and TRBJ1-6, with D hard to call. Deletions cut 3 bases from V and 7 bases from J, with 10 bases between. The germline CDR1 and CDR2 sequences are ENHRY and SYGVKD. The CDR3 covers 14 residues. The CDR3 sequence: CAISDGLGNSPLHF. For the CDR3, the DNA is TGTGCCATCAGTGATGGGCTGGGAAATTCACCCCTCCACTTT.

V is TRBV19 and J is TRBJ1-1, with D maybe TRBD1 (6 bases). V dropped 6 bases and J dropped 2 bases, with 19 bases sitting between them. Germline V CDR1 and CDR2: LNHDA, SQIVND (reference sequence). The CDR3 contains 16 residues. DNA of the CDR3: TGTGCCAGTAGCAATAGAGGAGGCAGGGGAAACACTGAAGCTTTCTTT. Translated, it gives CASSNRGGRGNTEAFF. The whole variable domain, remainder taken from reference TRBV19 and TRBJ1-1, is DGGITQSPKYLFRKEGQNVTLSCEQNLNHDAMYWYRQDPGQGLRLIYYSQIVNDFQKGDIAEGYSVSREKKESFPLTVTSAQKNPTAFYLCASSNRGGRGNTEAFFGQGTRLTVV.

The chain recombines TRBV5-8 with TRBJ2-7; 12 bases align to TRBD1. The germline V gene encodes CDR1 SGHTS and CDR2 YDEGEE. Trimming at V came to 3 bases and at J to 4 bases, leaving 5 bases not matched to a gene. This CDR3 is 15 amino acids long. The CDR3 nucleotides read TGTGCCAGCAGCTGGGGGACAGGGGGCTGGTACGAGCAGTACTTC. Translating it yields CASSWGTGGWYEQYF.

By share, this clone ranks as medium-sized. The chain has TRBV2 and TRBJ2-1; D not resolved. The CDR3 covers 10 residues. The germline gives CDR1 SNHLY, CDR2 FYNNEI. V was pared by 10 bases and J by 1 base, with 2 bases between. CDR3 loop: CATSYNEQFF. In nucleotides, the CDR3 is TGTGCCACATCCTACAATGAGCAGTTCTTC.

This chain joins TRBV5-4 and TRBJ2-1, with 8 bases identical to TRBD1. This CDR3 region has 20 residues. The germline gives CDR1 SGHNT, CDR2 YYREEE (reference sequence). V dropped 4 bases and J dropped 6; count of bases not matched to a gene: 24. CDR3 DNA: TGTGCCAGCAGCCTTGAGACAGGGGAACCTTCCCTACTCCTTAGCAATGAGCAGTTCTTC. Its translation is CASSLETGEPSLLLSNEQFF.

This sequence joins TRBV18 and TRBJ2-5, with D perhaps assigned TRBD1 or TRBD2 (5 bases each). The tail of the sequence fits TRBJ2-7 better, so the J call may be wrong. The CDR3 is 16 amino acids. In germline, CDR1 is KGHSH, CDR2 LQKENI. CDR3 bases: TGTGCCAGCTCACCAAGGTCGAGGGGCCAAACTTCCGAGCAGTACTTC. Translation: CASSPRSRGQTSEQYF.

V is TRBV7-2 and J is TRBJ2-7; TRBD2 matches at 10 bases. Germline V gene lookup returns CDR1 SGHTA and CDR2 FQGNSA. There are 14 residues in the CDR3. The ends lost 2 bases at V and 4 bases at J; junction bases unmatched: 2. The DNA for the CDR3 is TGTGCCAGCAGCTTAACTAGCGGGGCTTACGAGCAGTACTTC. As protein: CASSLTSGAYEQYF. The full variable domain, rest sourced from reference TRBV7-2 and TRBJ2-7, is GAGVSQSPSNKVTEKGKDVELRCDPISGHTALYWYRQSLGQGLEFLIYFQGNSAPDKSGLPSDRFSAERTGGSVSTLTIQRTQQEDSAVYLCASSLTSGAYEQYFGPGTRLTVT.

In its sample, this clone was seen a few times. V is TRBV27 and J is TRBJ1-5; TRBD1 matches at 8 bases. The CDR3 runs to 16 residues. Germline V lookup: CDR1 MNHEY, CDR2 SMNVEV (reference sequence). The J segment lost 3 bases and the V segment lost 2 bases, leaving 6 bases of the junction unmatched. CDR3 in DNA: TGTGCCAGCAGTTTAGGAACGACAGGGGTCAATCAGCCCCAGCATTTT. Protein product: CASSLGTTGVNQPQHF.

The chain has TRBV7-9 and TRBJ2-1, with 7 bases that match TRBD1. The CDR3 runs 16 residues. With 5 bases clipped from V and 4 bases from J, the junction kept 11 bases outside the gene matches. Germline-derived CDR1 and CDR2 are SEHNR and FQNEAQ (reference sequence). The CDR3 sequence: CASSPRQGAKYNEQFF. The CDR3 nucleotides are TGTGCCAGCAGCCCTAGACAGGGAGCAAAATACAATGAGCAGTTCTTC.

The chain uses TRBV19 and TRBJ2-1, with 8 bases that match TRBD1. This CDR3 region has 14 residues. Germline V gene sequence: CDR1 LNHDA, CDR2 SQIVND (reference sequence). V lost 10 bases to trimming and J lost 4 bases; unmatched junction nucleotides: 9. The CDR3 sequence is CATSEWTGYNEQFF. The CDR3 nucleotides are TGTGCCACTTCCGAATGGACAGGGTACAATGAGCAGTTCTTC.

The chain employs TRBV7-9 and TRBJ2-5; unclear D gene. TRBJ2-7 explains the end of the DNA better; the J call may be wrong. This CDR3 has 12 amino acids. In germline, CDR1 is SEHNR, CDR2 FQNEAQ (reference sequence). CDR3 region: CASSLVVDEQYF. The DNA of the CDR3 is TGTGCCAGCAGCTTAGTTGTCGACGAGCAGTACTTC.

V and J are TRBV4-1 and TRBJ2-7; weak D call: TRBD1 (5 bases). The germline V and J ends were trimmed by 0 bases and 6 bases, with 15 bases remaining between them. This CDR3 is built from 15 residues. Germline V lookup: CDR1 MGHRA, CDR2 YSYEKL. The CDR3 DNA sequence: TGCGCCAGCAGCCAAGAGCCGGTCAGGGCGTTCGAGCAGTACTTC. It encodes CASSQEPVRAFEQYF.

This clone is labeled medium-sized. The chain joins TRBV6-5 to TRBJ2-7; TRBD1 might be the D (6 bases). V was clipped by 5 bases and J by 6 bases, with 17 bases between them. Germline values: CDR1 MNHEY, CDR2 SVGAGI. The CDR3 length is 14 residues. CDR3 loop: CASSATGSGFEQYF. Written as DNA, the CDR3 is TGTGCCAGCAGTGCAACAGGGAGTGGTTTCGAGCAGTACTTC.

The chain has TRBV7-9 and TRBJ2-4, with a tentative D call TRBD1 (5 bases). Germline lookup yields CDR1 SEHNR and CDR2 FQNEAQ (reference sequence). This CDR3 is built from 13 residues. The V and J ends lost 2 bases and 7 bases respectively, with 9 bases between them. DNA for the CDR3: TGTGCCAGCAGCTTACAGGGTTGGAACATTCAGTACTTC. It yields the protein CASSLQGWNIQYF.

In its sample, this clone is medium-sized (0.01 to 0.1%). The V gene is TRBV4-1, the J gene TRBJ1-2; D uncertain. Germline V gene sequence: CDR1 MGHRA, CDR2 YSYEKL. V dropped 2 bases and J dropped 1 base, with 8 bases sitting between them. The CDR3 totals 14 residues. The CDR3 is CASSQTSYNYGYTF. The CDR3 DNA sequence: TGCGCCAGCAGCCAAACTTCCTATAACTATGGCTACACCTTC.

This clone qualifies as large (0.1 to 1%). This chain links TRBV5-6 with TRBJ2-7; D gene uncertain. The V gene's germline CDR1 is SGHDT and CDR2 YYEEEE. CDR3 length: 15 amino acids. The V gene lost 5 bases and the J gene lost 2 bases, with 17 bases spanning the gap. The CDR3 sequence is CASRQLRTLPYEQYF. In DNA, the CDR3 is TGTGCCAGCAGGCAACTACGGACGTTACCCTACGAGCAGTACTTC. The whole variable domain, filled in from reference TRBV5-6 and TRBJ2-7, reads DAGVTQSPTHLIKTRGQQVTLRCSPKSGHDTVSWYQQALGQGPQFIFQYYEEEERQRGNFPDRFSGHQFPNYSSELNVNALLLGDSALYLCASRQLRTLPYEQYFGPGTRLTVT.

The CDR3 DNA reads TGTGCCAGCAGTCCTCGACAAGGACCGACAGATACGCAGTATTTT. Encoded protein: CASSPRQGPTDTQYF. V and J are TRBV27 and TRBJ2-3, with D uncertain. This CDR3 region has 15 residues. The ends were cut back, 5 bases at V and 3 bases at J, with 15 bases in the middle. Looked up from germline, CDR1 is MNHEY and CDR2 is SMNVEV (reference sequence).